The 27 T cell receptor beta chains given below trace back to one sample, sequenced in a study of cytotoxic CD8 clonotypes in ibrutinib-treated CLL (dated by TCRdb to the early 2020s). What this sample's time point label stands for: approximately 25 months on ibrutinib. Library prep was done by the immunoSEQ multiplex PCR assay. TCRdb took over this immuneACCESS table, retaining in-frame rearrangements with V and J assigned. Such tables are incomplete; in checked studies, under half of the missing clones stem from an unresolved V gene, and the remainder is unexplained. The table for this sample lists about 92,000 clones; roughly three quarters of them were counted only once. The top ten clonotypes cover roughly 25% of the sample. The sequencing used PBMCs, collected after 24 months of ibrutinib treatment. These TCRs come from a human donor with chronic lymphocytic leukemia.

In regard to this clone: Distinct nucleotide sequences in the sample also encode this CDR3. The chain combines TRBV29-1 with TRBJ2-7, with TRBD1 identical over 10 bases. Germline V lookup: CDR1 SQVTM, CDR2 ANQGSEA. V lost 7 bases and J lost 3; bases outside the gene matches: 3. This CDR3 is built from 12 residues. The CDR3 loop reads CSAGQGVYEQYF. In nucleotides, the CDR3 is TGCAGCGCAGGACAGGGGGTCTACGAGCAGTACTTC.

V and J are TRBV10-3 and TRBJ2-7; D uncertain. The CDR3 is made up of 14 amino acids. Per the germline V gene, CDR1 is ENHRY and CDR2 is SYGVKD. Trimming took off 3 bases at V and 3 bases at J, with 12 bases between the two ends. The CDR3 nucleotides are TGTGCCATCAGTGAAGGGATAGCCGGCTACGAGCAGTACTTC. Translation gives CAISEGIAGYEQYF.

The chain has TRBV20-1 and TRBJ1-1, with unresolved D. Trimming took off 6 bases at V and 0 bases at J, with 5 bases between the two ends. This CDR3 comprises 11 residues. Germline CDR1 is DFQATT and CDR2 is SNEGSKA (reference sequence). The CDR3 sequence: CSATVNTEAFF. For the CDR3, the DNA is TGCAGTGCCACCGTGAACACTGAAGCTTTCTTT.

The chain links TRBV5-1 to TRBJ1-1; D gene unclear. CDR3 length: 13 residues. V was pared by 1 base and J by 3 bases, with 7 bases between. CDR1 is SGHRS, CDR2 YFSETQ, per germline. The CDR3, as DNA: TGCGCCAGCAGCTTGTACGGGGACACTGAAGCTTTCTTT. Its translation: CASSLYGDTEAFF.

CDR3: CASSSVLSGINYGYTF. DNA for the CDR3: TGCGCCAGCAGCTCGGTTTTATCGGGGATTAACTATGGCTACACCTTC. The chain joins TRBV5-1 to TRBJ1-2; D call uncertain. The CDR3 consists of 16 residues. V lost 3 bases to trimming and J lost 1 base, with 16 bases between them. CDR1 is SGHRS and CDR2 is YFSETQ in the germline V gene.

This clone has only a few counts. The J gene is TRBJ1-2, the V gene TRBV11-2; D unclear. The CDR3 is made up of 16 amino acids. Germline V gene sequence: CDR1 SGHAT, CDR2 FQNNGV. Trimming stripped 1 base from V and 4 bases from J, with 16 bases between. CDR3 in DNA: TGTGCCAGCAGCTTAGGGGGAGGCGGGAACATCTATGGCTACACCTTC. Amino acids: CASSLGGGGNIYGYTF.

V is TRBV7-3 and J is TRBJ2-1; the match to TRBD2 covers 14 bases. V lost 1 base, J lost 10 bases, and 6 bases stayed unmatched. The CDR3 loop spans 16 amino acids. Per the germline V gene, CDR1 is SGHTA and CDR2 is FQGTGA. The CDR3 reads CASSLRLAGGPREQFF. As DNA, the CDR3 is TGTGCCAGCAGCTTAAGACTAGCGGGAGGGCCACGGGAGCAGTTCTTC.

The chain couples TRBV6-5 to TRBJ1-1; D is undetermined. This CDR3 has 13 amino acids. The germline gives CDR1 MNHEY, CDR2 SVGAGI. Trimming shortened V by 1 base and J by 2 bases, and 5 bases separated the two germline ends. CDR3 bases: TGTGCCAGCAGTTACTGGGGAAACACTGAAGCTTTCTTT. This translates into CASSYWGNTEAFF.

The CDR3 sequence is CASSSQLNQPQHF. Written as DNA, the CDR3 is TGTGCCAGCAGCTCCCAGCTTAATCAGCCCCAGCATTTT. The rearrangement links TRBV7-2 to TRBJ1-5; D is undetermined. The CDR3 length is 13 residues. Germline loops: CDR1 SGHTA, CDR2 FQGNSA. V was trimmed by 4 bases and J by 4 bases, leaving 8 bases between them. The full variable domain, completed using reference TRBV7-2 and TRBJ1-5, is GAGVSQSPSNKVTEKGKDVELRCDPISGHTALYWYRQSLGQGLEFLIYFQGNSAPDKSGLPSDRFSAERTGGSVSTLTIQRTQQEDSAVYLCASSSQLNQPQHFGDGTRLSIL.

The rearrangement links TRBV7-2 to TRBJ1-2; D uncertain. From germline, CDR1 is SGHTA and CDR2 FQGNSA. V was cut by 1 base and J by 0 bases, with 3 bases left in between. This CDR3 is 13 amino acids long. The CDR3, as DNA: TGTGCCAGCAGCTTAGACACTAACTATGGCTACACCTTC. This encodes CASSLDTNYGYTF.

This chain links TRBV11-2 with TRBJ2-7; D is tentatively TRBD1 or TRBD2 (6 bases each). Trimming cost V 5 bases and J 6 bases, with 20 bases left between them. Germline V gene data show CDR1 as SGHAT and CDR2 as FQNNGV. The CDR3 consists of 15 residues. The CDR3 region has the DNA TGTGCCAGCAGCACCATCGACAGGTGGGGGGCCGAGCAGTACTTC. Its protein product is CASSTIDRWGAEQYF.

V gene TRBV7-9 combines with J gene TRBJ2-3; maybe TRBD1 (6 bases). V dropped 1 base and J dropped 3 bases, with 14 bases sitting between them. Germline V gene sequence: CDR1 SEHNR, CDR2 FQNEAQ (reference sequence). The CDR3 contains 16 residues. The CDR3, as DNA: TGTGCCAGCAGCTTAGTCAGGGGCGCAGGGACAGATACGCAGTATTTT. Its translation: CASSLVRGAGTDTQYF. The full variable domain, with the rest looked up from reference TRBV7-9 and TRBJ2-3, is DTGVSQNPRHKITKRGQNVTFRCDPISEHNRLYWYRQTLGQGPEFLTYFQNEAQLEKSRLLSDRFSAERPKGSFSTLEIQRTEQGDSAMYLCASSLVRGAGTDTQYFGPGTRLTVL.

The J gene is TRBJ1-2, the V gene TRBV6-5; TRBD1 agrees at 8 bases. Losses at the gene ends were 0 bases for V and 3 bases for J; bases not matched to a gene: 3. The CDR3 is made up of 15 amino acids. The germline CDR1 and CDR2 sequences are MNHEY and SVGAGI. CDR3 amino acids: CASSYSDRGHYGYTF. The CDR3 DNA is TGTGCCAGCAGTTACTCTGACAGGGGACACTATGGCTACACCTTC.

DNA of the CDR3: TGCGCCAGCAGCCAAGATCGTCGACAGGGGGCATATGGCTACACCTTC. Residues: CASSQDRRQGAYGYTF. V usage is TRBV4-1 and J usage is TRBJ1-2; 10 positions match TRBD1. The V segment lost 0 bases and the J segment 5 bases; nucleotides outside the gene matches: 6. There are 16 residues in the CDR3. Germline loops: CDR1 MGHRA, CDR2 YSYEKL.

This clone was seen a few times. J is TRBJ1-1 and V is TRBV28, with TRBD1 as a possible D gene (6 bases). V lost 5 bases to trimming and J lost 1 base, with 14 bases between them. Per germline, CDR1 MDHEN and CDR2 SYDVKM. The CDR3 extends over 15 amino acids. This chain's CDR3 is CASSPGGHTNTEAFF. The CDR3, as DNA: TGTGCCAGCAGTCCCGGGGGACATACGAACACTGAAGCTTTCTTT.

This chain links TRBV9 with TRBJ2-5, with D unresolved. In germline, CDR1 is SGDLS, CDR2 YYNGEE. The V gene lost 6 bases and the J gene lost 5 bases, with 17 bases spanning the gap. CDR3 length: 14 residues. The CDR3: CASTPRAGAETQYF. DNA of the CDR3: TGTGCCAGCACCCCGAGAGCCGGTGCGGAGACCCAGTACTTC.

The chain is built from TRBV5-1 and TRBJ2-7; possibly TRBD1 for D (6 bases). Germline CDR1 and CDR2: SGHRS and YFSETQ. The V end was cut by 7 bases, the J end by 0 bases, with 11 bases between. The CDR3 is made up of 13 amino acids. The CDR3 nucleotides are TGCGCCAGCGCCGCAGGGGCCTCCTACGAGCAGTACTTC. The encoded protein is CASAAGASYEQYF.

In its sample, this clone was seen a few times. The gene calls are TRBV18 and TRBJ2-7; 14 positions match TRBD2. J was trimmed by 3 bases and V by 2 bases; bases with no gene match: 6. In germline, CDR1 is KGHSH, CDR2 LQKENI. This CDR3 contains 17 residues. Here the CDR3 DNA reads TGTGCCAGCTCACCAGGGACTAGCGGGAGCTGGGGCTACGAGCAGTACTTC. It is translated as CASSPGTSGSWGYEQYF. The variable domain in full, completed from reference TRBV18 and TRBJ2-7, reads NAGVMQNPRHLVRRRGQEARLRCSPMKGHSHVYWYRQLPEEGLKFMVYLQKENIIDESGMPKERFSAEFPKEGPSILRIQQVVRGDSAAYFCASSPGTSGSWGYEQYFGPGTRLTVT.

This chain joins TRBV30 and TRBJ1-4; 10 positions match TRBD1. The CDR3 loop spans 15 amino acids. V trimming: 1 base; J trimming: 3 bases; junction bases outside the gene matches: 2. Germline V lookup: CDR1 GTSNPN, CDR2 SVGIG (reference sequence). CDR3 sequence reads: CAWSGGTGANEKLFF. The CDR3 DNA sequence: TGTGCCTGGAGTGGCGGGACAGGGGCTAATGAAAAACTGTTTTTT.

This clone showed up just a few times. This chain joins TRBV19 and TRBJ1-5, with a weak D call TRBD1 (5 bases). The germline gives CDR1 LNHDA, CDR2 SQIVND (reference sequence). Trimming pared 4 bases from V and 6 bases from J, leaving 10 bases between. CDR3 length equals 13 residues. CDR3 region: CASSKPGSQPQHF. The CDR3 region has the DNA TGTGCCAGTAGTAAGCCAGGGAGTCAGCCCCAGCATTTT.

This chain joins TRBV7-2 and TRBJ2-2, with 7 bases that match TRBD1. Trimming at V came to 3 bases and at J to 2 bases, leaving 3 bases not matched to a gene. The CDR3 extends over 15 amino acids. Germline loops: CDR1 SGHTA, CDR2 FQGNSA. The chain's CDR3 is CASSLNRGNTGELFF. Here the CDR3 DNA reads TGTGCCAGCAGCTTGAACAGGGGAAACACCGGGGAGCTGTTTTTT.

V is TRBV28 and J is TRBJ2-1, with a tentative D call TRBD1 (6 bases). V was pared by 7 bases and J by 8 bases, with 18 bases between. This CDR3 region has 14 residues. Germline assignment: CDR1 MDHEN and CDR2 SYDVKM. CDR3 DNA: TGTGCCAGCACCTTACTTTCCGGGACATATGAGCAGTTCTTC. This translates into CASTLLSGTYEQFF.

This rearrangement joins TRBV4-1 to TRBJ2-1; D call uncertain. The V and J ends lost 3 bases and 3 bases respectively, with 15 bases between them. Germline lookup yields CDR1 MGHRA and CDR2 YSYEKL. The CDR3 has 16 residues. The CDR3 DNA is TGCGCCAGCAGCCACCGAGGCAATCAAGGCTACAATGAGCAGTTCTTC. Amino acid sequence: CASSHRGNQGYNEQFF.

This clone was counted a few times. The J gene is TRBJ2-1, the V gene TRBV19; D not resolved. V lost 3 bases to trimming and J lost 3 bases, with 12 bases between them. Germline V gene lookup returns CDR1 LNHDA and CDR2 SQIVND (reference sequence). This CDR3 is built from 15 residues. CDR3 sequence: CASSISHSGYNEQFF. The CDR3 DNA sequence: TGTGCCAGTAGTATTAGTCACAGTGGCTACAATGAGCAGTTCTTC.

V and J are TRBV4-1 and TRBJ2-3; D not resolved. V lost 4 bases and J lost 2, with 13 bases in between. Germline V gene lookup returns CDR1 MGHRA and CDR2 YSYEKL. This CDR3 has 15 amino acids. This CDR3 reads CASSPSRTFTDTQYF. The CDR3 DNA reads TGCGCCAGCAGCCCATCCCGAACATTCACAGATACGCAGTATTTT.

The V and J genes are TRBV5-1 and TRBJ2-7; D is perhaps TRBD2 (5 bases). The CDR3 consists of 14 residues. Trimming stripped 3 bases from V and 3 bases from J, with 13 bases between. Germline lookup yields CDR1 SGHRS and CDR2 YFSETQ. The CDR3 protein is CASSWTGGHYEQYF. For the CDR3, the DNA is TGCGCCAGCAGCTGGACGGGCGGGCACTACGAGCAGTACTTC.

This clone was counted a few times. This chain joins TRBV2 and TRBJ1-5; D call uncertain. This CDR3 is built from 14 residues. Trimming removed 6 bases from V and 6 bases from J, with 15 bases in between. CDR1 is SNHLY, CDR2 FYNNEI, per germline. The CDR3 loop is CASRRSLMGQPQHF. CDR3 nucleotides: TGTGCCAGCAGAAGGTCCCTAATGGGTCAGCCCCAGCATTTT.